This T cell receptor beta chain was recorded in a study of T cell responses to AZD1222 COVID-19 vaccine. Study results and caveats: Donors skewed white British and female; clonal diversity was possibly underestimated. Two AZD1222 doses significantly raised spike-specific TCR breadth and depth over controls.

For this clone: The antigen remains unidentified.

The germline V gene has CDR1 MNHEY and CDR2 SVGAGI. The J segment lost 4 bases and the V segment lost 4 bases, leaving 4 bases of the junction unmatched. The CDR3 spans 14 residues. Sequencing used immunoSEQ multiplex PCR; TCRdb keeps in-frame clones, though not all of them. The repertoire holds some 150,000 clones, with 80% to 90% as singletons. V and J are TRBV6-5 and TRBJ1-3; 7 nucleotides agree with TRBD1. The receptor was isolated from an adult in good health. The sample consisted of peripheral blood, taken on day 0 of MenACWY control vaccination. The CDR3 reads CASSSQGGGNTIYF. DNA for the CDR3: TGTGCCAGCAGTTCCCAGGGGGGGGGAAACACCATATATTTT.